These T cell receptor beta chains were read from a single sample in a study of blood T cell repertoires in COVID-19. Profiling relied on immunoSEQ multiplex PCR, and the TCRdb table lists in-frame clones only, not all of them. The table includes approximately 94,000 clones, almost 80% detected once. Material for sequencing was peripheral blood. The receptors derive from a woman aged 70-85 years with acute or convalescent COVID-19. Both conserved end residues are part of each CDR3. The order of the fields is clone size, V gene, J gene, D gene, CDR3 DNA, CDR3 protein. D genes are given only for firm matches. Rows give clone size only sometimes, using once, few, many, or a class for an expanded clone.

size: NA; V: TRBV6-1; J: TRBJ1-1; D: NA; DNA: TGTGCCAGCAGTGGTGCAGGTGCTATTATGAACACTGAAGCTTTCTTT; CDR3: CASSGAGAIMNTEAFF
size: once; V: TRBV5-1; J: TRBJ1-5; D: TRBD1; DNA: TGCGCCAGCAGCTTATCAGGGGGTGGTCAGCCCCAGCATTTT; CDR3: CASSLSGGGQPQHF
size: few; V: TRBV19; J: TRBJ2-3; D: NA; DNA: TGTGCCAGTAGTATATGGGGCTCCGGGCAAGATACGCAGTATTTT; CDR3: CASSIWGSGQDTQYF
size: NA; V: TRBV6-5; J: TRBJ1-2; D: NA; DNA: TGTGCCAGCAGGCAGACAGCTAACTATGGCTACACCTTC; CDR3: CASRQTANYGYTF
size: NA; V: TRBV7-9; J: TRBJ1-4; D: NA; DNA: TGTGCCAGCAGCTCGACTAGATCCCCTAATGAAAAACTGTTTTTT; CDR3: CASSSTRSPNEKLFF
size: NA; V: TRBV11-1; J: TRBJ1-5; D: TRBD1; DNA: TGTGCCAGCAGCCCCGGGACAGGGTTACAGCCCCAGCATTTT; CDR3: CASSPGTGLQPQHF
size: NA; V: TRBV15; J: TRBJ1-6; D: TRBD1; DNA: TGTGCCACCAGCAGAGCACAGGGGGCAGGCCCCCTCCACTTT; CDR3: CATSRAQGAGPLHF
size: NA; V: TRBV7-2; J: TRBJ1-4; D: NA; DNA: TGTGCCAGCAGCTTAGCGGCGGGTGTCGCGGGGGAAAAACTGTTTTTT; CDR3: CASSLAAGVAGEKLFF
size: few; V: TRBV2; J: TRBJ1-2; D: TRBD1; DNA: TGTGCCAGCAAGGGACAGCTCTCTTCTCTTGGCTACACCTTC; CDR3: CASKGQLSSLGYTF
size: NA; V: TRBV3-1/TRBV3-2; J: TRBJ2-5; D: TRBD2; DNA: TGTGCCAGCAGCCAAGCGGGGGGGGTGAGGGAGACCCAGTACTTC; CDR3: CASSQAGGVRETQYF
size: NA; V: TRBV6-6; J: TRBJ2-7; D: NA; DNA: TGTGCCAGCAAAACCAGCGCGCGGGCCTACGAGCAGTACTTC; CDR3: CASKTSARAYEQYF
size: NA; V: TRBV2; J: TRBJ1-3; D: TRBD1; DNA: TGTGCCAGCAGTGGACAGGGTTATGGAAACACCATATATTTT; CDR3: CASSGQGYGNTIYF
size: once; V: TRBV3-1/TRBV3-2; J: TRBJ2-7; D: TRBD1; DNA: TGTGCCAGCAGCCAAGATCTAGGAGGGACAGGGGAGTTC; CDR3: CASSQDLGGTGEF
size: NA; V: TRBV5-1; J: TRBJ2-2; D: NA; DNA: TGCGCCAGCAGCTTGATCCTGGCAGGTGGCACCGGGGAGCTGTTTTTT; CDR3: CASSLILAGGTGELFF
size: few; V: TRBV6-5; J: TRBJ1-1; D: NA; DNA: TGTGCCAGCAGTTTTTTCAGGGAAGCTTTCTTT; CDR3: CASSFFREAFF
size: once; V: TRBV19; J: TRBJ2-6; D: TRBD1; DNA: TGTGCCAGTCAAACCGCCGGGACAGGGGGCGCTGGGGCCAACGTCCTGACTTTC; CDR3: CASQTAGTGGAGANVLTF
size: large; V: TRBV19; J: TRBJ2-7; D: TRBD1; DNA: TGTGCCAGTAGTATTGGGACAGGGCTCGAGCAGTACTTC; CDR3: CASSIGTGLEQYF
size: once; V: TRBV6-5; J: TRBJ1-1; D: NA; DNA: TGTGCCAGCAGCGGTGATTACGACACTGAAGCTTTCTTT; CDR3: CASSGDYDTEAFF
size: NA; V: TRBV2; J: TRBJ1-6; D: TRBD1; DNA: TGTGCCAGCAGAACCGGGACAGGGAACTCACCCCTCCACTTT; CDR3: CASRTGTGNSPLHF
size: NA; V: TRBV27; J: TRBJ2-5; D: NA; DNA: TGTGCCAGCAGTTCCCTCTTTGCGGGGCAAGAGACCCAGTACTTC; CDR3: CASSSLFAGQETQYF
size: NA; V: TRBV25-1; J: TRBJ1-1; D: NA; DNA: TGTGCCAGTGGCGGCGGACACCCTCGGACTGAAGCTTTCTTT; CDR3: CASGGGHPRTEAFF
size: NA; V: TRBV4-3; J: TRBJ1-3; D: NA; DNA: TGCGCCAGCAGCCTTCAGGGCGCCCCGGGGGTGATTTTT; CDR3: CASSLQGAPGVIF
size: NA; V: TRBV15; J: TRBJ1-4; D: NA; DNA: TGTGCCACCACACAGAGATCGGGCGCGGGTGTGCTGTTTTTT; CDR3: CATTQRSGAGVLFF
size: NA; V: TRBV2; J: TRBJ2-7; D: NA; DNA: TGTGCCAGCAGTGAGGTGGTCGGGGGATACGAGCAGTACTTC; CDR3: CASSEVVGGYEQYF